This TCR beta chain is from a study of blood T cell repertoires in COVID-19. Original processing notes: Using reference gene primer amplification, nucleated cell counts were estimated. Data came from immunoSEQ multiplex PCR; TCRdb stores just in-frame clones and leaves some out. That table supplies the V and J calls and clone size; D and trimming were determined from the DNA. The sample contains approximately 190,000 clones, roughly 84% of which appear only once. This clone was counted a few times. The V gene lost 1 base and the J gene lost 4 bases, with 17 bases spanning the gap. The CDR3 loop spans 16 amino acids. Germline CDR1 reads SGHVS; CDR2 reads FQNEAQ.

The sequenced sample consisted of peripheral blood. The sequence derives from a woman aged 40 to 50 who had recovered from COVID-19. The chain carries TRBV7-8 and TRBJ2-7; a weak D match, TRBD1 (5 bases). CDR3 sequence: CASSLGTGTNPYEQYF. The CDR3 DNA reads TGTGCCAGCAGCTTAGGTACAGGAACAAATCCTTACGAGCAGTACTTC.